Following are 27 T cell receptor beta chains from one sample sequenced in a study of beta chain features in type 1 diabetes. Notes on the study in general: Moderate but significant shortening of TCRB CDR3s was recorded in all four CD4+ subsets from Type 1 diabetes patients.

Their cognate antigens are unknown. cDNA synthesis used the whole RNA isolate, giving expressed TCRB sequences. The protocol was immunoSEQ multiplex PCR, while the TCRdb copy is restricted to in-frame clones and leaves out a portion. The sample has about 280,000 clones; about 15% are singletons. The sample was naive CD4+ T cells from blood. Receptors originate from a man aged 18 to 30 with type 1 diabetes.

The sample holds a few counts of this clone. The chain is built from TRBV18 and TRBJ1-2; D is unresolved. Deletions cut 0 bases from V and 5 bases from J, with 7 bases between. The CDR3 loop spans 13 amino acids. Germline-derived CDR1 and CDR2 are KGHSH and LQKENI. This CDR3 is CASSPPGGYGYTF. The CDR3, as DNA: TGTGCCAGCTCACCACCGGGCGGGTATGGCTACACCTTC.

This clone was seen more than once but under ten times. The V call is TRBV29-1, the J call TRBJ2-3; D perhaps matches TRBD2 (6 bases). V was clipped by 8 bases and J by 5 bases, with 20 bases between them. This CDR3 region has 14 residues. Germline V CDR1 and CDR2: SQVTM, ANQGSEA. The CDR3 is CSHTRGREQDTQYF. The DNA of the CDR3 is TGCAGCCATACTCGGGGGAGAGAGCAAGATACGCAGTATTTT.

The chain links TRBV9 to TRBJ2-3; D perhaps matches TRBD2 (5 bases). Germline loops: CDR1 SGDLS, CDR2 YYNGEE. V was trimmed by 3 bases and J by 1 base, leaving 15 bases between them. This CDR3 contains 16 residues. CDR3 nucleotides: TGTGCCAGCAGCGCCTACTTTTTGGGAGGCACAGATACGCAGTATTTT. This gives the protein CASSAYFLGGTDTQYF.

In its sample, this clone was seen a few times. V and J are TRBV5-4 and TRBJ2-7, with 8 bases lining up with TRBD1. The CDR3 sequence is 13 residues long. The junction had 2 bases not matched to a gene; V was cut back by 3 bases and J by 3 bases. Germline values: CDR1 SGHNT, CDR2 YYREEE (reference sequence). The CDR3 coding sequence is TGTGCCAGCAGCTCCGGACAGGGCTACGAGCAGTACTTC. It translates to CASSSGQGYEQYF.

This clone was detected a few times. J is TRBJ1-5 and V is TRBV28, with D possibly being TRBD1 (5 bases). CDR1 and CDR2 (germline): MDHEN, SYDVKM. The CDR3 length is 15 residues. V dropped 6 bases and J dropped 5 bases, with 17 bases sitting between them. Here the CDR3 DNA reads TGTGCCAGCAGCAAACCCGACAGAGACCATCAGCCCCAGCATTTT. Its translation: CASSKPDRDHQPQHF.

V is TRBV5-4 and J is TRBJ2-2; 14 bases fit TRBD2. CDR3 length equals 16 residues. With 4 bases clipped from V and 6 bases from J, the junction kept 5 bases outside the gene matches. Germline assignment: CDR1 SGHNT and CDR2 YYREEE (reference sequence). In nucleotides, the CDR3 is TGTGCCAGCAGCCCCGGGACTAGCGGGAGATCCGGGGAGCTGTTTTTT. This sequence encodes CASSPGTSGRSGELFF.

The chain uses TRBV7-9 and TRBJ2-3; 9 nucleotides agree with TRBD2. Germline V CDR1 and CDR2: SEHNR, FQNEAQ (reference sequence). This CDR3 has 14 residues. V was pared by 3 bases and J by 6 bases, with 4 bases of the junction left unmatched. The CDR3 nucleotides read TGTGCCAGCAGCTTTGCGGGGGGGCCGGATACGCAGTATTTT. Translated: CASSFAGGPDTQYF.

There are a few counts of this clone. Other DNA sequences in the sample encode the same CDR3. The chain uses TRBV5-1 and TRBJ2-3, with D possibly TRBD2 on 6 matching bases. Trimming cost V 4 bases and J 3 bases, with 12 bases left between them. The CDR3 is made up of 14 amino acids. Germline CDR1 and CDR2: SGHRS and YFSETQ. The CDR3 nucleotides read TGCGCCAGCAGCCTCGGGAGATCAACAGATACGCAGTATTTT. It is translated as CASSLGRSTDTQYF.

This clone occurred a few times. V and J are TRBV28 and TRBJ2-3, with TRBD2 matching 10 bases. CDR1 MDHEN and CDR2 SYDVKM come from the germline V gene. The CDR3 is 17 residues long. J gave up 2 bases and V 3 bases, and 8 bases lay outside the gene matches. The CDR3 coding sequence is TGTGCCAGCAGTTTCCCCGCTAGCGGGGGATCCACAGATACGCAGTATTTT. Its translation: CASSFPASGGSTDTQYF.

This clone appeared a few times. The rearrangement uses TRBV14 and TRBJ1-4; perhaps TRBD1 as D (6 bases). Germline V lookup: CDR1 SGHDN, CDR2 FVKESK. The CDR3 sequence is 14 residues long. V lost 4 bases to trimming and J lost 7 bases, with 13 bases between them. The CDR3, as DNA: TGTGCCAGCAGCCCCGGGGGGGCTTTTGAAAAACTGTTTTTT. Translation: CASSPGGAFEKLFF.

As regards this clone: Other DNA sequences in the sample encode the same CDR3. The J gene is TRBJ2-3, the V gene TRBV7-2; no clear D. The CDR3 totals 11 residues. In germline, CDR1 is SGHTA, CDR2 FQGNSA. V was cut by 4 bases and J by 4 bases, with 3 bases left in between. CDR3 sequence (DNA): TGTGCCAGCAGCTCCTCAGATACGCAGTATTTT. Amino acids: CASSSSDTQYF.

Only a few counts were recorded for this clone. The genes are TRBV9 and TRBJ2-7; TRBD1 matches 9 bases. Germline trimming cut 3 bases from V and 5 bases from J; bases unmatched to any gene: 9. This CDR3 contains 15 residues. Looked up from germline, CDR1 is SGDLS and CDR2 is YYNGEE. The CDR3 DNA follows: TGTGCCAGCAGCGCTCCGGGACAGGGTGCCAACGAGCAGTACTTC. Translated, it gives CASSAPGQGANEQYF.

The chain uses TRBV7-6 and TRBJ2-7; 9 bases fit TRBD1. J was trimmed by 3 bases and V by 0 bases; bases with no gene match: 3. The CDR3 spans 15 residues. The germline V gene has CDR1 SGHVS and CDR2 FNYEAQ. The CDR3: CASSLADRGGYEQYF. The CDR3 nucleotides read TGTGCCAGCAGCTTAGCTGACAGGGGGGGCTACGAGCAGTACTTC.

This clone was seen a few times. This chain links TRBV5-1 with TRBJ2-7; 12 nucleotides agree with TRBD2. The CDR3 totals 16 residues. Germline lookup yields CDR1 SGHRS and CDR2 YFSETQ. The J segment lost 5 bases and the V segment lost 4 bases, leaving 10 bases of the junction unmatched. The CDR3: CASSPTTSGGSHEQYF. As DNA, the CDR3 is TGCGCCAGCAGCCCGACGACTAGCGGGGGATCCCACGAGCAGTACTTC.

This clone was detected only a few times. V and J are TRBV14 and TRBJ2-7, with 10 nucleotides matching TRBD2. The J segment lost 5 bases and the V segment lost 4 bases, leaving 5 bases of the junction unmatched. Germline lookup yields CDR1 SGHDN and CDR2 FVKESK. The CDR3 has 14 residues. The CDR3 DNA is TGTGCCAGCAGCCGCCAACTAGCGGGGAACGAGCAGTACTTC. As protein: CASSRQLAGNEQYF.

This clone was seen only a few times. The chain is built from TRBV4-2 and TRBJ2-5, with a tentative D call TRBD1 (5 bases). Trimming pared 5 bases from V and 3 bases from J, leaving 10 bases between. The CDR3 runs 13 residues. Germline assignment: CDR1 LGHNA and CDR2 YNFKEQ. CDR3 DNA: TGTGCCAGCAGCTTGGGGCAGAAAGAGACCCAGTACTTC. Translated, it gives CASSLGQKETQYF.

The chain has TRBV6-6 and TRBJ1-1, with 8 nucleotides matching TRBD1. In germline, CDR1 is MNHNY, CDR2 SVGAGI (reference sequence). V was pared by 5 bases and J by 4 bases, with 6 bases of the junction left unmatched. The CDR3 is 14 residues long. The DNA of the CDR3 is TGTGCCAGCAGTCGACAGGGGAGTCGCACTGAAGCTTTCTTT. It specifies CASSRQGSRTEAFF.

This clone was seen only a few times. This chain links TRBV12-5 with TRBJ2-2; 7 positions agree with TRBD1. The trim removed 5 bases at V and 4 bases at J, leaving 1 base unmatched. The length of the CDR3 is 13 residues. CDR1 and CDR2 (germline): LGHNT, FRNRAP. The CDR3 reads CASGRQGTGELFF. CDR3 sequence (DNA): TGTGCTAGTGGTCGACAGGGCACCGGGGAGCTGTTTTTT.

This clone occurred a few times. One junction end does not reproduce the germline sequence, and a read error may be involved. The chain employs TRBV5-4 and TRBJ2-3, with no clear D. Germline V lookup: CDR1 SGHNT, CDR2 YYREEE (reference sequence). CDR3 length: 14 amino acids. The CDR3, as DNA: TGTGCCAGCAGTTTGGTAGCAGGCACAGATACGCAGTATTTT. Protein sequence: CASSLVAGTDTQYF.

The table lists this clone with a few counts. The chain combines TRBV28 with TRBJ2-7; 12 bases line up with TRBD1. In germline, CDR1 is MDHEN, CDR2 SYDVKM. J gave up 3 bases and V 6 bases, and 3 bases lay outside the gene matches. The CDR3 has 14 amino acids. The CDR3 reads CASRGTGGFYEQYF. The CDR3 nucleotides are TGTGCCAGCAGGGGGACAGGGGGCTTCTACGAGCAGTACTTC.

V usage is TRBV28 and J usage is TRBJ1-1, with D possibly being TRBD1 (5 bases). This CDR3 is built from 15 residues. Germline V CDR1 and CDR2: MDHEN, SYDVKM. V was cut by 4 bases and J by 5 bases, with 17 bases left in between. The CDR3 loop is CASSSFRVGGTEAFF. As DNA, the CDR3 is TGTGCCAGCAGTTCCTTCAGGGTCGGAGGGACTGAAGCTTTCTTT.

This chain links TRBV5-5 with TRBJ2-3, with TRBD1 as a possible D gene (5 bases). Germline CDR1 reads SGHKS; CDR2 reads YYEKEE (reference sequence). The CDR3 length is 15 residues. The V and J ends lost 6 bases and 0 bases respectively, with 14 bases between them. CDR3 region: CASIKTVKSTDTQYF. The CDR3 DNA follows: TGTGCCAGCATCAAGACAGTCAAAAGCACAGATACGCAGTATTTT.

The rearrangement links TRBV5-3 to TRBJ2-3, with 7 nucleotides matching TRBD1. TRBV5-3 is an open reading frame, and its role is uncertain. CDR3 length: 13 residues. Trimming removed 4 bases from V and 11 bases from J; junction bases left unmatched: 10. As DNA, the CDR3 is TGTGCCAGAAGCCCCTGGCAGGGGGTTGTGCAGTATTTT. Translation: CARSPWQGVVQYF.

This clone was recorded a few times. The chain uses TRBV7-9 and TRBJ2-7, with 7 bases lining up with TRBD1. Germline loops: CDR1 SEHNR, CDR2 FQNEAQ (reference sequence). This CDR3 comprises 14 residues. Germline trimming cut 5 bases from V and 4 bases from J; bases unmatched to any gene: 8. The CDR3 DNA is TGTGCCAGCAGCCAAACAGGGGTTCGGTACGAGCAGTACTTC. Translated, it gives CASSQTGVRYEQYF.

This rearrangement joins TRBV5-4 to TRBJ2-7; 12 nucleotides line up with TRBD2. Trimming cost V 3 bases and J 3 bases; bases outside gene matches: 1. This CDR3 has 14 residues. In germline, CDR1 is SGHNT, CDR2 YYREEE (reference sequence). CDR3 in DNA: TGTGCCAGCAGCTCGACTAGCGGGAGCTACGAGCAGTACTTC. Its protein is CASSSTSGSYEQYF.

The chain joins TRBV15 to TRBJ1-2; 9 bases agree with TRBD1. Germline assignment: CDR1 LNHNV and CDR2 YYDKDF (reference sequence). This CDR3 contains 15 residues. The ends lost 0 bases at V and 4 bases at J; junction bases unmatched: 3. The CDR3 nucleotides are TGTGCCACCAGCAGAGAGCACAGGGGGCTCTATGGCTACACCTTC. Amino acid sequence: CATSREHRGLYGYTF.

CDR3 in DNA: TGTGCCTGGAGTGTATCTAGGACAGGGAATGGCTACACCTTC. It is translated as CAWSVSRTGNGYTF. V usage is TRBV30 and J usage is TRBJ1-2; the match to TRBD1 covers 8 bases. Germline V gene data show CDR1 as GTSNPN and CDR2 as SVGIG (reference sequence). There are 14 residues in the CDR3. V lost 0 bases, J lost 6 bases, and 6 bases stayed unmatched.